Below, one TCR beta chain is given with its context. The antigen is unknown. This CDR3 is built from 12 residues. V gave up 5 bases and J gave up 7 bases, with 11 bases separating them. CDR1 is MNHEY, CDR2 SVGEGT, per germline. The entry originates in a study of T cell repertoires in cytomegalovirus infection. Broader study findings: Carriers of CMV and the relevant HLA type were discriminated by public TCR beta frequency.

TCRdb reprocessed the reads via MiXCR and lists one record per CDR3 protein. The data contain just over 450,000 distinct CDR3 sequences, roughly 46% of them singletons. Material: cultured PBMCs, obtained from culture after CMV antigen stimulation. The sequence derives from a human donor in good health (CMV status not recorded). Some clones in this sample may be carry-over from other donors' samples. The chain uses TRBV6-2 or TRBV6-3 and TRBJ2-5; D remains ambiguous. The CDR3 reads CASSRAARTQYF. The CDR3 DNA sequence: TGTGCCAGCAGTAGGGCAGCGCGGACCCAGTACTTC.